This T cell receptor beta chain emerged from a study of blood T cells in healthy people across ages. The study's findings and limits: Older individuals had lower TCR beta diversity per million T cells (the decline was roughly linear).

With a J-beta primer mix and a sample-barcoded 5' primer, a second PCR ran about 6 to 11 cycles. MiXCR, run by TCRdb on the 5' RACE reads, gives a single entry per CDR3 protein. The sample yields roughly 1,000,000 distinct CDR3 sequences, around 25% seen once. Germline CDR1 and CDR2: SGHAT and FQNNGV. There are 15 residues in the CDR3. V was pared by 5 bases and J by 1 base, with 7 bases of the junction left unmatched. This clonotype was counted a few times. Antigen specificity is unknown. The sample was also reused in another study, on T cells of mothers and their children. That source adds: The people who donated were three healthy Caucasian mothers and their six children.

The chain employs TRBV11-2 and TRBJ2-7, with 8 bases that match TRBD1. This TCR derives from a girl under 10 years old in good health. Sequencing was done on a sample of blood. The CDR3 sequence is CASSPQGALSYEQYF. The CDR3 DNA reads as TGTGCCAGCAGCCCTCAGGGGGCCCTATCCTACGAGCAGTACTTC.